This entry is about one T cell receptor beta chain. The antigen is undetermined. The germline V and J ends were trimmed by 5 bases and 5 bases, with 16 bases remaining between them. CDR1 LNHDA and CDR2 SQIVND come from the germline V gene (reference sequence). The CDR3 runs 14 residues. This sample is part of a study of T cell responses to AZD1222 COVID-19 vaccine. General study results and limits: Without day 14 samples, only post-peak T cell repertoires were studied. Two doses of AZD1222 preceded a rise in Spike-specific TCR breadth and depth.

TCRdb's table, derived via immunoSEQ multiplex PCR, lists solely in-frame clones and lacks some. The sample lists 200,000 to 300,000 clones; 85% to 95% were seen once. The rearrangement links TRBV19 to TRBJ2-7, with D possibly being TRBD2 (6 bases). Sequencing was performed on peripheral blood, taken on day 0 of AZD1222 vaccination. This receptor was obtained from an adult in good health. The CDR3 bases are TGTGCCAGTAGTCCAAGGGGACTGGGGCACGAGCAGTACTTC. Its translation: CASSPRGLGHEQYF. Looking up the rest from reference TRBV19 and TRBJ2-7 gives the full variable domain: DGGITQSPKYLFRKEGQNVTLSCEQNLNHDAMYWYRQDPGQGLRLIYYSQIVNDFQKGDIAEGYSVSREKKESFPLTVTSAQKNPTAFYLCASSPRGLGHEQYFGPGTRLTVT.